This T cell receptor beta chain was documented in a study of blood T cell repertoires in COVID-19. Study in general: Some COVID-19 samples were acute and others convalescent; all came from the United States, Italy and Spain. PBMCs, B-cell-depleted T cells, or T cells were the source of the cDNA or gDNA that made up the material.

As handled by the study authors: Amplification with reference gene primers provided the estimates of nucleated cell counts. Profiled with immunoSEQ multiplex PCR; TCRdb holds only in-frame clones, not every one. V, J and clone size reflect that table, while D and trimming were determined from the DNA. The sample lists roughly 310,000 clones, approximately 87% occurring once. The CDR3 extends over 13 amino acids. Germline CDR1 MNHEY, CDR2 SVGAGI. The V segment lost 7 bases and the J segment 2 bases; nucleotides outside the gene matches: 4. Sequenced input: peripheral blood. The chain employs TRBV6-5 and TRBJ1-2, with 7 bases aligning to TRBD1. The clonotype originates from a woman between 50 and 59 years old with active or convalescent COVID-19. The CDR3 here is CASTKTGNYGYTF. Written as DNA, the CDR3 is TGTGCCAGCACCAAGACAGGGAACTATGGCTACACCTTC.